This is a list of T cell receptor beta chains from one sample in a study of a mutant IDH1 vaccine in newly diagnosed glioma. No antigen has been assigned to these receptors. Clones were sequenced by immunoSEQ multiplex PCR, and TCRdb holds only the in-frame ones, with some missing. The sample shows fewer than 75,000 clones, roughly 84% of them seen only once. Sequencing used PBMCs, obtained from a glioma patient whose treatment included an IDH1 peptide vaccine. These receptors were collected from a woman aged 50 to 60 with glioma. The CDR3 runs from the conserved cysteine through the conserved F or W. Each record gives: clone size, J gene, D gene, V gene, CDR3 DNA, CDR3 protein. A D gene is named only where the DNA matches it firmly. Where a row states a size, it is once, few, many or the class of an expanded clone; other rows omit it.

NA	TRBJ1-2	NA	TRBV7-6	TGTGCCAGCAGCTTACCAGCGTATGGCTACACCTTC	CASSLPAYGYTF
NA	TRBJ1-3	NA	TRBV7-7	TGTGCTAGCAGCTTAGGGACGACCCCGAGCTCTGGAAACACCATATATTTT	CASSLGTTPSSGNTIYF
NA	TRBJ2-7	NA	TRBV28	TGTGCCAGCAGTTTTCCAAACCTGTACGAGCAGTACTTC	CASSFPNLYEQYF
NA	TRBJ1-2	NA	TRBV18	TGTGCCAGCTCACCGGGACAAGCACGGGGCTACACCTTC	CASSPGQARGYTF
NA	TRBJ1-2	TRBD1	TRBV4-2	TGTGCCAGCAGCCAAAGGACAGGGGGCGGACCCTGGTTGAGCACCTTC	CASSQRTGGGPWLSTF
NA	TRBJ1-1	NA	TRBV29-1	TGCAGCTCAAGAGGGGGGAACACTGAAGCTTTCTTT	CSSRGGNTEAFF
NA	TRBJ1-1	NA	TRBV10-1	TGCGCCAGCAGCCCCGCCTTGAACACTGAAGCTTTCTTT	CASSPALNTEAFF
NA	TRBJ1-6	TRBD1	TRBV18	TGTGCCAGCTCAGCTAAGGACAGGGACTCACCCCTCCACTTT	CASSAKDRDSPLHF
NA	TRBJ1-4	NA	TRBV5-8	TGTGCCAGCAGTTTACAGGGATATAATGAAAAACTGTTTTTT	CASSLQGYNEKLFF
NA	TRBJ1-1	NA	TRBV7-9	TGTGCCAGCAGCTTAGATGGGATGAACACTGAAGCTTTCTTT	CASSLDGMNTEAFF
once	TRBJ1-5	NA	TRBV19	TGTGCCAGTAGTGCAAGGACCGGGAATAGCAATCAGCCCCAGCATTTT	CASSARTGNSNQPQHF
NA	TRBJ1-3	TRBD1	TRBV9	TGTGCCAGCAGCGCAGGGGGCTCTGGAAACACCATATATTTT	CASSAGGSGNTIYF
NA	TRBJ1-2	TRBD1	TRBV29-1	TGCAGCGTGGGATCGGGGCAGGGGGACGGCTACACCTTC	CSVGSGQGDGYTF
NA	TRBJ1-1	NA	TRBV7-8	TGTGCCAGCAGCTCTAAGGCTTCTCTCGAAATGAACACTGAAGCTTTCTTT	CASSSKASLEMNTEAFF
NA	TRBJ1-4	NA	TRBV4-1	TGCGCCAGCAGCCCGACTGAATCGAATGAAAAACTGTTTTTT	CASSPTESNEKLFF
NA	TRBJ1-5	TRBD1	TRBV27	TGTGCCAGCAGTCCAAGACAGGGGGGGCAGCCCCAGCATTTT	CASSPRQGGQPQHF
once	TRBJ1-1	TRBD1	TRBV28	TGTGCCAGCAGTTCTCCAGGGGGGTCGAACACTGAAGCTTTCTTT	CASSSPGGSNTEAFF
NA	TRBJ2-7	TRBD2	TRBV7-2	TGTGCCAGCAGCCCCGACGGACTAGCGACCTACGAGCAGTACTTC	CASSPDGLATYEQYF
few	TRBJ1-2	TRBD1	TRBV2	TGTGCCAGCAGGGGACAGGTTGAGGCCGGAGACACCTTC	CASRGQVEAGDTF
NA	TRBJ1-4	TRBD1	TRBV18	TGTGCCAGCTCACCTTGGGGACAGGGATGGTCTGAAAAACTGTTTTTT	CASSPWGQGWSEKLFF
NA	TRBJ1-1	NA	TRBV18	TGTGCCAGCTCACCGGGGGCGACCGGCACTGAAGCTTTCTTT	CASSPGATGTEAFF
NA	TRBJ1-1	NA	TRBV5-1	TGCGCCAGCAGTCCAGGGACGAACTCTGAAGCTTTCTTT	CASSPGTNSEAFF
NA	TRBJ1-2	TRBD1	TRBV28	TGTGCCAGCAGTTTCATCGGACAGGGGGGCGATGGCTACACCTTC	CASSFIGQGGDGYTF
NA	TRBJ2-1	NA	TRBV7-9	TGTGCCAGCCGACTGGGACGGGGTGAGCAGTTCTTC	CASRLGRGEQFF
NA	TRBJ2-7	TRBD1	TRBV6-5	TGTGCCAGCACCGTGACAGGGGGTGCCTACGAGCAGTACTTC	CASTVTGGAYEQYF
NA	TRBJ1-2	TRBD1	TRBV19	TGTGCCAGTAGTACCGGACAGGGAGGTTATGGCTACACCTTC	CASSTGQGGYGYTF
NA	TRBJ2-2	NA	TRBV5-1	TGCGCCAGCATCGTTGGAGCGGGCCGGTCGAACACCGGGGAGCTGTTTTTT	CASIVGAGRSNTGELFF
once	TRBJ2-7	TRBD1	TRBV5-1	TGCGCCAGCAGGGAGGGACAGGGTTCATCCTACGAGCAGTACTTC	CASREGQGSSYEQYF
NA	TRBJ1-2	NA	TRBV6-5	TGTGCCAGCAGTGAGAGGGAATCGGCTGGCTACACCTTC	CASSERESAGYTF
few	TRBJ2-7	TRBD1	TRBV2	TGTGCCAGCAGTGCGACAGGGCTTTACGAGCAGTACTTC	CASSATGLYEQYF
NA	TRBJ2-1	TRBD2	TRBV5-1	TGCGCCAGCAGCCTCCGGGAGGGAGGGGAGAATGAGCAGTTCTTC	CASSLREGGENEQFF
NA	TRBJ1-4	NA	TRBV29-1	TGCAGCGTAGATGGGACATACGAGGGGGATAATGAAAAACTGTTTTTT	CSVDGTYEGDNEKLFF
NA	TRBJ2-5	NA	TRBV6-1	TGTGCCAGCAGGGGTTTGGAGTTACAAGAGACCCAGTACTTC	CASRGLELQETQYF
NA	TRBJ2-3	NA	TRBV5-5	TGTGCCAGCAGCTTGGGGTCAGATACGCAGTATTTT	CASSLGSDTQYF
NA	TRBJ2-3	NA	TRBV25-1	TGTGCCAGCAGTGAATCTGGGACGGGAGATACGCAGTATTTT	CASSESGTGDTQYF
NA	TRBJ1-2	NA	TRBV27	TGTGCCAGCAGTGACCGGGACACACGAGGCTATGGCTACACCTTC	CASSDRDTRGYGYTF
NA	TRBJ1-6	TRBD1	TRBV28	TGTGCCAGCAGTAGGGGGACAGGGGCTCTGGGGGATTCACCCCTCCACTTT	CASSRGTGALGDSPLHF
NA	TRBJ1-2	TRBD1	TRBV15	TGTGCCACCAGCAGAGAATTAGGGGGACAGGGGGAGTATGGCTACACCTTC	CATSRELGGQGEYGYTF
NA	TRBJ1-5	NA	TRBV6-1	TGTGCCAGCAATCCGGAATACAATCAGCCCCAACATTTT	CASNPEYNQPQHF
NA	TRBJ2-7	NA	TRBV13	TGTGCCAGCAGCTACCGAGGGGGAGAGCAGTACTTC	CASSYRGGEQYF
NA	TRBJ1-6	TRBD1	TRBV6-6	TGTGCCAGCAGTCAGCAGGGACAGGGGGAATCACCCCTCCACTTT	CASSQQGQGESPLHF
once	TRBJ2-4	TRBD1	TRBV27	TGTGCCAGCATAGGTCTGGGGACAGGAGAGGCCAAAAACATTCAGTACTTC	CASIGLGTGEAKNIQYF
once	TRBJ2-5	TRBD1	TRBV12-5	TGTGCTAGTGGTCAAGCGACAGGGACGGAGACCCAGTACTTC	CASGQATGTETQYF
NA	TRBJ1-2	NA	TRBV20-1	TGCAGTGCCGGGGTGGGGGGTGGCTACACCTTC	CSAGVGGGYTF
NA	TRBJ2-6	NA	TRBV25-1	TGTGCCAGCAGTGAAAATTGGAAGTCCCCCTCTGGGGCCAACGTCCTGACTTTC	CASSENWKSPSGANVLTF
NA	TRBJ2-6	NA	TRBV25-1	TGTGCCAGCAGTGAATACAGGAGCTCTGGGGCCAACGTCCTGACTTTC	CASSEYRSSGANVLTF
NA	TRBJ2-7	TRBD2	TRBV28	TGTGCCAGCAGTTTACGACTAGCTTCCTACGAGCAGTACTTC	CASSLRLASYEQYF
NA	TRBJ2-6	TRBD1	TRBV7-3	TGTGCCAGCAGCTCACCGGACAGGGGGCTTCCTGGGGCCAACGTCCTGACTTTC	CASSSPDRGLPGANVLTF